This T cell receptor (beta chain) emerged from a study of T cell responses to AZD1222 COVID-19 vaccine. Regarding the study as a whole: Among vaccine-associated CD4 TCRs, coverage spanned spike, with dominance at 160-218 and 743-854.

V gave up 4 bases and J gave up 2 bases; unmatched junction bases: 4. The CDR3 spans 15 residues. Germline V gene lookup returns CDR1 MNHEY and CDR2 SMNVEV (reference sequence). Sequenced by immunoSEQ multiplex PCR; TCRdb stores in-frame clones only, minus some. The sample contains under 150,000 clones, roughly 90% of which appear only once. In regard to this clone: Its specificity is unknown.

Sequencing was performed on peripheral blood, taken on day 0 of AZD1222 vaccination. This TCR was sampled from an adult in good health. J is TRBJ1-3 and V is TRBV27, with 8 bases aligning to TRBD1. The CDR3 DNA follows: TGTGCCAGCAGTTCCGCAGGGGGCACTGGAAACACCATATATTTT. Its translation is CASSSAGGTGNTIYF.